This T cell receptor (beta chain) was retrieved from a study of T cells in tumors after PD-1 blockade. Whole-study context: Treatment was either pembrolizumab 200 mg every 3 weeks or cemiplimab 350 mg every 2 weeks. During anti-PD-1 treatment, some patients continued daily vismodegib 150 mg.

This table comes from immunoSEQ multiplex PCR, and its TCRdb copy is limited to in-frame clones, with some not included. The table has some 9,600 clones, 67% seen once. General observations from the study: Clonal replacement was seen across treatment, not between pre-treatment samples.

As concerns this clone: What it binds is unknown.

Sequences were derived from tumor tissue, sampled after anti-PD-1 treatment. The TCR sequence derives from a human donor with basal cell carcinoma.

Written as DNA, the CDR3 is TGTGCCAGCAGCACCCGGGATAGAAGGGGGGAGACCCAGTACTTC. Its protein product is CASSTRDRRGETQYF. The chain combines TRBV14 with TRBJ2-5; maybe TRBD1 (6 bases). CDR3 size: 15 residues. V lost 5 bases, J lost 5 bases, and 18 bases lay in between. CDR1 SGHDN and CDR2 FVKESK come from the germline V gene.